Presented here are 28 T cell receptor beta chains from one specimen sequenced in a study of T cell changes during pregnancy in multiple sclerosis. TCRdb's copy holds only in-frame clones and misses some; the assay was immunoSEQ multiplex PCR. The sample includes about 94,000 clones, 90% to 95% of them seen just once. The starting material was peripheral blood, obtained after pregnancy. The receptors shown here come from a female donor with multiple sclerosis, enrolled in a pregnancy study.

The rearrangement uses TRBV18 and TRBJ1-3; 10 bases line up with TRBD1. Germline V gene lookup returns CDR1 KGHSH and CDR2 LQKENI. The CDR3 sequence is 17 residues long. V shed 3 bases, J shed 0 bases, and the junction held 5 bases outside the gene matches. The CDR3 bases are TGTGCCAGCTCACCCCCCGGGACAGGGGACTCTGGAAACACCATATATTTT. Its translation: CASSPPGTGDSGNTIYF.

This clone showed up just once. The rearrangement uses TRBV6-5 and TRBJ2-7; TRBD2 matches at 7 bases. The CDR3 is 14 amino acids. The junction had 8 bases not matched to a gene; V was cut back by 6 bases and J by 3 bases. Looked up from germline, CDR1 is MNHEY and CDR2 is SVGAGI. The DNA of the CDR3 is TGTGCCAGCAGCCCTGGCGGGAGTGTCTACGAGCAGTACTTC. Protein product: CASSPGGSVYEQYF.

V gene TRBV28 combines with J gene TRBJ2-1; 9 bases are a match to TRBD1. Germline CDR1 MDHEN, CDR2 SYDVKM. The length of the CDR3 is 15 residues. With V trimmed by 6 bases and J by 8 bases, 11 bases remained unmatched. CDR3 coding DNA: TGTGCCAGCAGGGACCGACAGGGGGGGTTTGATGAGCAGTTCTTC. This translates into CASRDRQGGFDEQFF.

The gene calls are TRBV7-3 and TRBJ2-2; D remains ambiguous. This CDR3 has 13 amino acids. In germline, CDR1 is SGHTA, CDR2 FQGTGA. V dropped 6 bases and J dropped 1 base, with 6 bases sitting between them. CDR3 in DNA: TGTGCCAGCAGATCCGGGAACACCGGGGAGCTGTTTTTT. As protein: CASRSGNTGELFF.

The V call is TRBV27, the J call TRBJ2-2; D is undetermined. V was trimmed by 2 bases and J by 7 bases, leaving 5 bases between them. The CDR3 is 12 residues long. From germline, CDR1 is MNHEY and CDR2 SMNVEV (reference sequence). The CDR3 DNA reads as TGTGCCAGCAGTTTACTCGGCGGGGAGCTGTTTTTT. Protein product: CASSLLGGELFF.

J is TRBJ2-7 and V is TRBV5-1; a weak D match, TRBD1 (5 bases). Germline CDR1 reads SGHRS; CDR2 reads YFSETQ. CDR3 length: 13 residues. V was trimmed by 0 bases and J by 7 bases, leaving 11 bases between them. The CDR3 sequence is CASSLGQRGEQYF. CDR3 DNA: TGCGCCAGCAGCTTGGGACAGAGAGGAGAGCAGTACTTC.

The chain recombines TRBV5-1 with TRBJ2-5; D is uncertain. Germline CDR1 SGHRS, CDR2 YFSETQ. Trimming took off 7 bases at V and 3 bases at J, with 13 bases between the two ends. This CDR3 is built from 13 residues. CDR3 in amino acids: CASHSLPKETQYF. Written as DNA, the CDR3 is TGCGCCAGCCACTCCCTACCTAAAGAGACCCAGTACTTC.

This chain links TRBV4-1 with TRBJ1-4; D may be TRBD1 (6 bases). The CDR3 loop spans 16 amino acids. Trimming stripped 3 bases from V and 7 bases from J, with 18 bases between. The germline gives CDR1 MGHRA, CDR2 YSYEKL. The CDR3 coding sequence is TGCGCCAGCAGCCAGGACGTAAGGGGGTATGGTGAAAAACTGTTTTTT. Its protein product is CASSQDVRGYGEKLFF.

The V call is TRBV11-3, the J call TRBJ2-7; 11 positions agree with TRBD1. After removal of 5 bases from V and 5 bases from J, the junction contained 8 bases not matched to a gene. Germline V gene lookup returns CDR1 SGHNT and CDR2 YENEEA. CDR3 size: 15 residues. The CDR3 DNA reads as TGTGCCAGCAGCCCAACGGGACAGGGGGTAAACGAGCAGTACTTC. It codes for CASSPTGQGVNEQYF. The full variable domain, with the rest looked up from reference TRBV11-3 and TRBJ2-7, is EAGVVQSPRYKIIEKKQPVAFWCNPISGHNTLYWYLQNLGQGPELLIRYENEEAVDDSQLPKDRFSAERLKGVDSTLKIQPAELGDSAVYLCASSPTGQGVNEQYFGPGTRLTVT.

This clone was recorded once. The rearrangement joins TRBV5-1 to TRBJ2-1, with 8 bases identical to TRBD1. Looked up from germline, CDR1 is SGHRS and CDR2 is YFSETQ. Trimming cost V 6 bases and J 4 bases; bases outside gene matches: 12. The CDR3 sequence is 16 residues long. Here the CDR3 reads CASTPTGVRPYNEQFF. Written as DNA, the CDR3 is TGCGCCAGCACCCCGACAGGGGTTAGGCCTTACAATGAGCAGTTCTTC. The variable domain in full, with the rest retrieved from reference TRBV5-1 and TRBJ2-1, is KAGVTQTPRYLIKTRGQQVTLSCSPISGHRSVSWYQQTPGQGLQFLFEYFSETQRNKGNFPGRFSGRQFSNSRSEMNVSTLELGDSALYLCASTPTGVRPYNEQFFGPGTRLTVL.

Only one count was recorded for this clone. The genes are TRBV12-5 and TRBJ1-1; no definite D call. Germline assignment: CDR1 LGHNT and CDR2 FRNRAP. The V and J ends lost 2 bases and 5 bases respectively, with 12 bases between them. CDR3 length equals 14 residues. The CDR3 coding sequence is TGTGCTAGTGGTTTGACAGCCGGAACGACTGAAGCTTTCTTT. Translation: CASGLTAGTTEAFF.

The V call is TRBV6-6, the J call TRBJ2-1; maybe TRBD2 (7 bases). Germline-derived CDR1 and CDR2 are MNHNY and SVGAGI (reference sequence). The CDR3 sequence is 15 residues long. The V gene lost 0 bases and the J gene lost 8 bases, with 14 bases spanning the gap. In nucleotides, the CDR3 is TGTGCCAGCAGTTACTCGACTAGGGGGGGGGATGAGCAGTTCTTC. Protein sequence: CASSYSTRGGDEQFF.

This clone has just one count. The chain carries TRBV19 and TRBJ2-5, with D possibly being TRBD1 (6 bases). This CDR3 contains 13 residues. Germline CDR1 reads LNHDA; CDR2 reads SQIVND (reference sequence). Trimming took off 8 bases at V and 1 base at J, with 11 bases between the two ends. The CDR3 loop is CASQRQAQETQYF. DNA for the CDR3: TGTGCCAGTCAGCGACAGGCCCAAGAGACCCAGTACTTC.

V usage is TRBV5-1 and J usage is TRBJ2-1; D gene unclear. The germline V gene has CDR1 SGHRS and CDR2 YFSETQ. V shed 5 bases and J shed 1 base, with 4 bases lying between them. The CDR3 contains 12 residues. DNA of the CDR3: TGCGCCAGCAGACTTTCCTACAATGAGCAGTTCTTC. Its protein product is CASRLSYNEQFF.

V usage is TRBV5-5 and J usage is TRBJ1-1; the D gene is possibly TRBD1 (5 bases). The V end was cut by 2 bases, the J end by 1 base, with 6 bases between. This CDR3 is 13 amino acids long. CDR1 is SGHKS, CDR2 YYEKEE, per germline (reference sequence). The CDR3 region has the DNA TGTGCCAGCAGCTTCCAGGGGAACACTGAAGCTTTCTTT. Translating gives CASSFQGNTEAFF.

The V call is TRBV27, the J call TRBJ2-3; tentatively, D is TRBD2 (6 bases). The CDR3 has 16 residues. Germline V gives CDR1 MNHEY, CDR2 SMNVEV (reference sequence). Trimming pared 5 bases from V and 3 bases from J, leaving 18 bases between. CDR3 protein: CASSPEGAGYTDTQYF. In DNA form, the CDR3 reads TGTGCCAGCAGTCCGGAAGGAGCGGGCTATACAGATACGCAGTATTTT.

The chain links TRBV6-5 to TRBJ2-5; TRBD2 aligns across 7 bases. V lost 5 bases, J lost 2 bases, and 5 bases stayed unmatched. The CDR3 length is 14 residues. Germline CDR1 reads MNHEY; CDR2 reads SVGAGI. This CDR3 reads CASSRDYTQETQYF. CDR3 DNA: TGTGCCAGCAGTAGGGACTACACACAAGAGACCCAGTACTTC.

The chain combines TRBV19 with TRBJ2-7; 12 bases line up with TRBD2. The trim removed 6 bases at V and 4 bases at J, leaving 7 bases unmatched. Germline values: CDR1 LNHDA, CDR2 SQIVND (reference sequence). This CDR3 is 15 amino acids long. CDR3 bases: TGTGCCAGTAGGGAGACTAGCGGGAGTATTTACGAGCAGTACTTC. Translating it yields CASRETSGSIYEQYF. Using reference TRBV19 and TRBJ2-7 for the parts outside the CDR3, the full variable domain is DGGITQSPKYLFRKEGQNVTLSCEQNLNHDAMYWYRQDPGQGLRLIYYSQIVNDFQKGDIAEGYSVSREKKESFPLTVTSAQKNPTAFYLCASRETSGSIYEQYFGPGTRLTVT.

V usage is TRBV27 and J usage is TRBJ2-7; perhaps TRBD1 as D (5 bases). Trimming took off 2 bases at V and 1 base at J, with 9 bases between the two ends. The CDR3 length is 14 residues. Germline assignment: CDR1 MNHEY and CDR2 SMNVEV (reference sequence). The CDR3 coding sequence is TGTGCCAGCAGTTTAGGGTCAGGGTCCTACGAGCAGTACTTC. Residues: CASSLGSGSYEQYF.

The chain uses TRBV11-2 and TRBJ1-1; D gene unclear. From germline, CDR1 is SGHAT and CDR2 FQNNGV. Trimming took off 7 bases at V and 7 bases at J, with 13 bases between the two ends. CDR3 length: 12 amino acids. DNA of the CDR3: TGTGCCAGCAACGAATACAGCAATGAAGCTTTCTTT. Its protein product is CASNEYSNEAFF.

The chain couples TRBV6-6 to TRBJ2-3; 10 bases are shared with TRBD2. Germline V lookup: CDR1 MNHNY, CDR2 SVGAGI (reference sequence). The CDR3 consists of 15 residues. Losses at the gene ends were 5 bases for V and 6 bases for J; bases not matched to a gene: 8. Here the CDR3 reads CASSPTKGLADTQYF. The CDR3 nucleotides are TGTGCCAGCAGTCCGACCAAGGGACTAGCGGATACGCAGTATTTT.

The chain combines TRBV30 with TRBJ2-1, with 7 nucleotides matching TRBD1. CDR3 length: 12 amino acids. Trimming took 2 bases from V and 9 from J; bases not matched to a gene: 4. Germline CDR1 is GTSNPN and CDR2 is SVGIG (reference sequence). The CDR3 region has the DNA TGTGCCTGGAGTCCTACAGGGGTTGAGCAGTTCTTC. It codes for CAWSPTGVEQFF. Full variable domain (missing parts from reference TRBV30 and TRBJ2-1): SQTIHQWPATLVQPVGSPLSLECTVEGTSNPNLYWYRQAAGRGLQLLFYSVGIGQISSEVPQNLSASRPQDRQFILSSKKLLLSDSGFYLCAWSPTGVEQFFGPGTRLTVL.

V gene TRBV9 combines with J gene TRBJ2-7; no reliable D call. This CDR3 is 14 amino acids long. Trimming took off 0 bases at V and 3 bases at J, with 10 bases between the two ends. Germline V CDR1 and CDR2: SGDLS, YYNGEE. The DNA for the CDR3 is TGTGCCAGCAGCGTAGGAGGTGGTCTCTACGAGCAGTACTTC. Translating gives CASSVGGGLYEQYF. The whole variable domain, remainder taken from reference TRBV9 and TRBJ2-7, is DSGVTQTPKHLITATGQRVTLRCSPRSGDLSVYWYQQSLDQGLQFLIQYYNGEERAKGNILERFSAQQFPDLHSELNLSSLELGDSALYFCASSVGGGLYEQYFGPGTRLTVT.

The CDR3 loop reads CASSLSGEQYF. The CDR3 DNA follows: TGTGCCAGCAGTTTATCGGGCGAGCAGTACTTC. The chain combines TRBV28 with TRBJ2-7; D gene unclear. CDR1 is MDHEN and CDR2 is SYDVKM in the germline V gene. This CDR3 region has 11 residues. Trimming cost V 1 base and J 6 bases, with 4 bases left between them.

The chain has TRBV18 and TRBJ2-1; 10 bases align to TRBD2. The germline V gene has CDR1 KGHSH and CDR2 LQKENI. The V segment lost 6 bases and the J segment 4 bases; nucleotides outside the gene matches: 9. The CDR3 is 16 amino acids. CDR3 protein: CASSGDLAGGYNEQFF. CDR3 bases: TGTGCCAGCTCCGGGGACTTAGCGGGGGGATACAATGAGCAGTTCTTC.

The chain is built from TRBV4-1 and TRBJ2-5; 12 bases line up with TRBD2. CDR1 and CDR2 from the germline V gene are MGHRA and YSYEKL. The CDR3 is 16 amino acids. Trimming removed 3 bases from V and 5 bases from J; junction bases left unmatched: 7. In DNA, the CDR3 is TGCGCCAGCAGCCAGACTAGCGGGAGATCTTTGGAGACCCAGTACTTC. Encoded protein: CASSQTSGRSLETQYF.

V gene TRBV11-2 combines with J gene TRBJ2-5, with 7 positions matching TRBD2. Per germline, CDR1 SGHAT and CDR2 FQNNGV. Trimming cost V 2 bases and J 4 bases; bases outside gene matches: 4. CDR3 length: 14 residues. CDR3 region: CASSLSIAGETQYF. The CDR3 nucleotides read TGTGCCAGCAGCTTATCGATAGCGGGAGAGACCCAGTACTTC.

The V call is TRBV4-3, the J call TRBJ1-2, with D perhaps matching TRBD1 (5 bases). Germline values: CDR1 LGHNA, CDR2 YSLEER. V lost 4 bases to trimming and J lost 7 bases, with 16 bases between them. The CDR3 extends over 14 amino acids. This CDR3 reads CASSPKDRGGGYTF. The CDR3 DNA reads TGCGCCAGCAGCCCGAAAGATCGGGGGGGTGGCTACACCTTC.